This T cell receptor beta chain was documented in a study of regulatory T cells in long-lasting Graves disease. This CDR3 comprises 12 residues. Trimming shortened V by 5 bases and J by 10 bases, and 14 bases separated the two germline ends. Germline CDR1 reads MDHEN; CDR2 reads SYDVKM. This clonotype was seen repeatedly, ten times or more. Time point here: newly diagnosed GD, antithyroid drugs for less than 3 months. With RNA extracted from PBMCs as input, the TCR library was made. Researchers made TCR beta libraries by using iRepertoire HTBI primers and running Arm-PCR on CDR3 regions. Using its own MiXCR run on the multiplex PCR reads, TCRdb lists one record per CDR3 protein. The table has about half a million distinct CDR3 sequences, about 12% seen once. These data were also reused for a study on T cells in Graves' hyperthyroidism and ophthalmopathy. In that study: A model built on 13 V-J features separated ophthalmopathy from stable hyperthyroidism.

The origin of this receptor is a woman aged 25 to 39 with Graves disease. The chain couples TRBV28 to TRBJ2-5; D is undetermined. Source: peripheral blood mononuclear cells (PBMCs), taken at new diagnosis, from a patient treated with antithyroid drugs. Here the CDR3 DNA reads TGTGCCAGCAGTCCCTATCCACCCGTCCAGTACTTC. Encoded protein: CASSPYPPVQYF. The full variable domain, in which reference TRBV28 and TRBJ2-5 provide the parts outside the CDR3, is DVKVTQSSRYLVKRTGEKVFLECVQDMDHENMFWYRQDPGLGLRLIYFSYDVKMKEKGDIPEGYSVSREKKERFSLILESASTNQTSMYLCASSPYPPVQYFGPGTRLLVL.